This TCR beta chain emerged from a study of T cell responses to AZD1222 COVID-19 vaccine. The repertoire was sequenced with immunoSEQ multiplex PCR; TCRdb's copy has only in-frame clones and lacks some. The data show more than 150,000 clones, approximately 92% seen once. On this clone itself: Its antigen remains unknown.

With V trimmed by 2 bases and J by 1 base, 4 bases remained unmatched. The CDR3 runs 15 residues. The germline gives CDR1 SGHNT, CDR2 YYREEE (reference sequence). Study outcomes and limitations: In a largely white British group with more females than males, clonal diversity was possibly underestimated. The CD4 TCRs associated with vaccination extended across spike and predominated at 160-218 and 743-854. In the spike-specific TCR repertoire, nearly half reportedly target unmutated variant regions.

The sample in question was peripheral blood, obtained on day 0 of AZD1222 vaccination. This chain uses TRBV5-4 with TRBJ2-3; TRBD2 matches 7 bases. The receptor was isolated from an adult in good health. The DNA for the CDR3 is TGTGCCAGCAGCTTAAAGCTAGCGGGCACAGATACGCAGTATTTT. Translation: CASSLKLAGTDTQYF.